What follows are 2 T cell receptor beta chains derived from one specimen sequenced in a study of blood T cell repertoires in COVID-19. Generated by immunoSEQ multiplex PCR, the TCRdb table keeps only in-frame clones and is missing some. The table shows under 500,000 clones, with around 91% occurring only once. The source material was PBMCs or T cells enriched from blood (not recorded which). These receptors all stem from a man aged 25-45 years who had recovered from COVID-19.

The gene calls are TRBV30 and TRBJ2-6; D possibly corresponds to TRBD1 (6 bases). Germline lookup yields CDR1 GTSNPN and CDR2 SVGIG (reference sequence). V lost 4 bases and J lost 1, with 11 bases in between. The CDR3 runs to 15 residues. The CDR3 DNA follows: TGTGCCTGGACCAGGGGCGGGTCTGGGGCCAACGTCCTGACTTTC. Translation: CAWTRGGSGANVLTF. The full variable domain, in which reference TRBV30 and TRBJ2-6 provide the parts outside the CDR3, is SQTIHQWPATLVQPVGSPLSLECTVEGTSNPNLYWYRQAAGRGLQLLFYSVGIGQISSEVPQNLSASRPQDRQFILSSKKLLLSDSGFYLCAWTRGGSGANVLTFGAGSRLTVL.

The chain is built from TRBV28 and TRBJ2-3; 8 nucleotides match TRBD1. V lost 5 bases and J lost 3; bases outside the gene matches: 4. The CDR3 length is 14 residues. Germline CDR1 is MDHEN and CDR2 is SYDVKM. In nucleotides, the CDR3 is TGTGCCAGCAGTAGACAGGGGAGGACAGATACGCAGTATTTT. Protein sequence: CASSRQGRTDTQYF.